The rows below give T cell receptor beta chains drawn from one sample of a study of cytomegalovirus exposure and HLA in healthy donors. Clones were sequenced by immunoSEQ multiplex PCR, and TCRdb holds only the in-frame ones, with some missing. In the table there are around 99,000 clones, over 65% of which are singletons. What was sequenced was PBMCs. Receptor source: a man aged 40-55 years in good health and CMV-seronegative. The CDR3 runs from the conserved cysteine through the conserved F or W. The D gene is left open where the match is weak. Where a row states a size, it is once, few, many or the class of an expanded clone; other rows omit it.

J gene: TRBJ2-5; CDR3 length: 13; clone size: .; V gene: TRBV28; D gene: .; CDR3 DNA: TGTGCCAGCAGTTTATACGGCCAAGAGACCCAGTACTTC; CDR3 protein: CASSLYGQETQYF
J gene: TRBJ2-7; CDR3 length: 12; clone size: few; V gene: TRBV4-1; D gene: .; CDR3 DNA: TGCGCCAGCAGCCAGAGCTCCTACGAGCAGTACTTC; CDR3 protein: CASSQSSYEQYF
J gene: TRBJ2-5; CDR3 length: 17; clone size: .; V gene: TRBV11-2; D gene: .; CDR3 DNA: TGTGCCAGCAGCTTAGATCTTACGCCCGCGGGGCAAGAGACCCAGTACTTC; CDR3 protein: CASSLDLTPAGQETQYF
J gene: TRBJ2-1; CDR3 length: 15; clone size: .; V gene: TRBV6-1; D gene: .; CDR3 DNA: TGTGCCAGCAGTGACAGGGGAAGCTCCTACAATGAGCAGTTCTTC; CDR3 protein: CASSDRGSSYNEQFF
J gene: TRBJ1-5; CDR3 length: 16; clone size: .; V gene: TRBV11-2; D gene: TRBD1; CDR3 DNA: TGTGCCAGCAGTTTACGGATAGACAGGGTATTTCAGCCCCAGCATTTT; CDR3 protein: CASSLRIDRVFQPQHF
J gene: TRBJ2-7; CDR3 length: 13; clone size: .; V gene: TRBV10-3; D gene: .; CDR3 DNA: TGTGCCATCAGACAGCCCCCTACCTACGAGCAGTACTTC; CDR3 protein: CAIRQPPTYEQYF
J gene: TRBJ1-1; CDR3 length: 13; clone size: .; V gene: TRBV28; D gene: .; CDR3 DNA: TGTGCCAGCAGTCTACCCATGAACACTGAAGCTTTCTTT; CDR3 protein: CASSLPMNTEAFF
J gene: TRBJ2-4; CDR3 length: 18; clone size: .; V gene: TRBV21-1; D gene: .; CDR3 DNA: TGTGCCAGCAGCAAAGGTCGCCAGGGGGGAATAGCCAAAAACATTCAGTACTTC; CDR3 protein: CASSKGRQGGIAKNIQYF
J gene: TRBJ2-3; CDR3 length: 16; clone size: once; V gene: TRBV5-4; D gene: TRBD2; CDR3 DNA: TGTGCCAGCAACTTTTTTAGCGGGGGGGCAACAGATACGCAGTATTTT; CDR3 protein: CASNFFSGGATDTQYF
J gene: TRBJ1-6; CDR3 length: 11; clone size: once; V gene: TRBV28; D gene: .; CDR3 DNA: TGTGCCAGCTCTATAGGGGGACCCCTCCACTTT; CDR3 protein: CASSIGGPLHF
J gene: TRBJ2-7; CDR3 length: 13; clone size: .; V gene: TRBV6-6; D gene: .; CDR3 DNA: TGTGCCAGCAACGGCGGGGGCCACTACGAGCAGTACTTC; CDR3 protein: CASNGGGHYEQYF
J gene: TRBJ1-5; CDR3 length: 16; clone size: .; V gene: TRBV19; D gene: .; CDR3 DNA: TGTGCCAGTAGTATAATCCCCAGGGGTAGCAATCAGCCCCAGCATTTT; CDR3 protein: CASSIIPRGSNQPQHF
J gene: TRBJ2-2; CDR3 length: 12; clone size: .; V gene: TRBV5-4; D gene: .; CDR3 DNA: TGTGCCAGCAGCCTCCTTTTGGGGGAGCTGTTTTTT; CDR3 protein: CASSLLLGELFF
J gene: TRBJ1-2; CDR3 length: 15; clone size: .; V gene: TRBV10-3; D gene: TRBD1; CDR3 DNA: TGTGCCATCAGTAAGGGACAGGGTGACAACTATGGCTACACCTTC; CDR3 protein: CAISKGQGDNYGYTF
J gene: TRBJ2-3; CDR3 length: 16; clone size: .; V gene: TRBV6-5; D gene: .; CDR3 DNA: TGTGCCAGCAGTTACCGGAGGGGGAGGGCCACGGATACGCAGTATTTT; CDR3 protein: CASSYRRGRATDTQYF
J gene: TRBJ1-5; CDR3 length: 15; clone size: .; V gene: TRBV19; D gene: TRBD1; CDR3 DNA: TGTGCCAGTAACGACAGGGGAAGTAGCAATCAGCCCCAGCATTTT; CDR3 protein: CASNDRGSSNQPQHF
J gene: TRBJ2-1; CDR3 length: 14; clone size: .; V gene: TRBV28; D gene: .; CDR3 DNA: TGTGCCAGCAGTTCAAAAGTTGTTCTTGAGGAGCAGTTCTTC; CDR3 protein: CASSSKVVLEEQFF
J gene: TRBJ2-7; CDR3 length: 15; clone size: few; V gene: TRBV5-4; D gene: .; CDR3 DNA: TGTGCCAGCAGCTTGGGAGGTGGTCGTACTACGGAGCAGTACTTC; CDR3 protein: CASSLGGGRTTEQYF
J gene: TRBJ2-1; CDR3 length: 15; clone size: .; V gene: TRBV5-1; D gene: TRBD2; CDR3 DNA: TGCGCCAGCAGCCCCGGACTAGCGGGAAACAATGAGCAGTTCTTC; CDR3 protein: CASSPGLAGNNEQFF
J gene: TRBJ2-7; CDR3 length: 16; clone size: .; V gene: TRBV28; D gene: .; CDR3 DNA: TGTGCCAGCAGTCCACCCCACCCCAGGGGGGCCTACGAGCAGTACTTC; CDR3 protein: CASSPPHPRGAYEQYF
J gene: TRBJ1-1; CDR3 length: 13; clone size: .; V gene: TRBV19; D gene: TRBD1; CDR3 DNA: TGTGCCAGTAGTACCACAGGGGACACTGAAGCTTTCTTT; CDR3 protein: CASSTTGDTEAFF
J gene: TRBJ2-1; CDR3 length: 17; clone size: .; V gene: TRBV4-2; D gene: TRBD2; CDR3 DNA: TGTGCCAGCAGCCAAGATTGGCAACTAGCGGGAGGCAATGAGCAGTTCTTC; CDR3 protein: CASSQDWQLAGGNEQFF
J gene: TRBJ2-1; CDR3 length: 16; clone size: .; V gene: TRBV25-1; D gene: TRBD2; CDR3 DNA: TGTGCCAGCAGTGATAGCGGGAGGGCACCCTACAATGAGCAGTTCTTC; CDR3 protein: CASSDSGRAPYNEQFF
J gene: TRBJ1-1; CDR3 length: 14; clone size: .; V gene: TRBV5-6; D gene: .; CDR3 DNA: TGTGCCAGCAGCTTGTATCCGGGGAACACTGAAGCTTTCTTT; CDR3 protein: CASSLYPGNTEAFF
J gene: TRBJ1-5; CDR3 length: 13; clone size: few; V gene: TRBV5-1; D gene: .; CDR3 DNA: TGCGCCAGCAGGGAACAGGGAAATCAGCCCCAGCATTTT; CDR3 protein: CASREQGNQPQHF
J gene: TRBJ1-5; CDR3 length: 14; clone size: .; V gene: TRBV18; D gene: .; CDR3 DNA: TGTGCCAGCTCACCAGCCGGGCAGGGTCAGCCCCAGCATTTT; CDR3 protein: CASSPAGQGQPQHF
J gene: TRBJ1-3; CDR3 length: 16; clone size: .; V gene: TRBV5-4; D gene: .; CDR3 DNA: TGTGCCAGCAGCCCGGATGGCAGGGGTATTGGAAACACCATATATTTT; CDR3 protein: CASSPDGRGIGNTIYF
J gene: TRBJ2-7; CDR3 length: 18; clone size: .; V gene: TRBV11-3; D gene: .; CDR3 DNA: TGTGCCAGCAGCTTACCCCCACCACTAGGGCCCCTCGATTACGAGCAGTACTTC; CDR3 protein: CASSLPPPLGPLDYEQYF
J gene: TRBJ1-1; CDR3 length: 14; clone size: .; V gene: TRBV12-5; D gene: .; CDR3 DNA: TGTGCTAGTGGTTTGGACAGCATGAACACTGAAGCTTTCTTT; CDR3 protein: CASGLDSMNTEAFF
J gene: TRBJ1-5; CDR3 length: 19; clone size: .; V gene: TRBV18; D gene: .; CDR3 DNA: TGTGCCAGCTCACTGGTTGGCGGGGAATTGAGGAATAGCAATCAGCCCCAGCATTTT; CDR3 protein: CASSLVGGELRNSNQPQHF
J gene: TRBJ1-1; CDR3 length: 15; clone size: few; V gene: TRBV2; D gene: .; CDR3 DNA: TGTGCCAGCAGTGAACAGGGAAGAGGGAACACTGAAGCTTTCTTT; CDR3 protein: CASSEQGRGNTEAFF
J gene: TRBJ2-7; CDR3 length: 14; clone size: .; V gene: TRBV28; D gene: .; CDR3 DNA: TGTGCCAGCGTCTCCCCGGGACTTAGCTACGAGCAGTACTTC; CDR3 protein: CASVSPGLSYEQYF
J gene: TRBJ2-3; CDR3 length: 15; clone size: once; V gene: TRBV30; D gene: TRBD2; CDR3 DNA: TGTGCCTGGAGTGAGACTAGCGGCCTGGTAGATACGCAGTATTTT; CDR3 protein: CAWSETSGLVDTQYF
J gene: TRBJ1-3; CDR3 length: 14; clone size: .; V gene: TRBV6-5; D gene: TRBD1; CDR3 DNA: TGTGCCAGTTCGCAGGGGGCCTCTGGAAACACCATATATTTT; CDR3 protein: CASSQGASGNTIYF
J gene: TRBJ2-1; CDR3 length: 13; clone size: .; V gene: TRBV27; D gene: TRBD1; CDR3 DNA: TGTGCCAGCAGGGGGCAGGGGGCAGGTGAGCAGTTCTTC; CDR3 protein: CASRGQGAGEQFF
J gene: TRBJ2-3; CDR3 length: 15; clone size: .; V gene: TRBV11-2; D gene: TRBD1; CDR3 DNA: TGTGCCAGCAGCTCGACAGGGTACGGAACAGATACGCAGTATTTT; CDR3 protein: CASSSTGYGTDTQYF
J gene: TRBJ1-3; CDR3 length: 15; clone size: few; V gene: TRBV7-8; D gene: .; CDR3 DNA: TGTGCCAGCAGCCCCGACGGGATGGGAGGAAACACCATATATTTT; CDR3 protein: CASSPDGMGGNTIYF
J gene: TRBJ2-1; CDR3 length: 12; clone size: .; V gene: TRBV7-9; D gene: .; CDR3 DNA: TGTGCCAGCAGCTTAGGGGGCCGTGAGCAGTTCTTC; CDR3 protein: CASSLGGREQFF
J gene: TRBJ2-1; CDR3 length: 12; clone size: .; V gene: TRBV7-8; D gene: .; CDR3 DNA: TGTGCCAGCAGCTTCGTGAGTTCTGAGCAGTTCTTC; CDR3 protein: CASSFVSSEQFF
J gene: TRBJ1-2; CDR3 length: 14; clone size: few; V gene: TRBV27; D gene: .; CDR3 DNA: TGTGCCAGCGGATCGCTGGGAGGGGGGTTAGGCTACACCTTC; CDR3 protein: CASGSLGGGLGYTF
J gene: TRBJ2-7; CDR3 length: 15; clone size: .; V gene: TRBV7-7; D gene: TRBD1; CDR3 DNA: TGTGCTAGCAGCTTAGAAAAGGGACAGGACTACGAGCAGTACTTC; CDR3 protein: CASSLEKGQDYEQYF
J gene: TRBJ1-2; CDR3 length: 15; clone size: once; V gene: TRBV30; D gene: .; CDR3 DNA: TGTGCCTGGACCCGGTGGGCAGTCGAGATGTATGGCTACACCTTC; CDR3 protein: CAWTRWAVEMYGYTF
J gene: TRBJ2-7; CDR3 length: 14; clone size: .; V gene: TRBV7-2; D gene: TRBD2; CDR3 DNA: TGTGCCAGCTCCACTAGCGGGGGACTCTACGAGCAGTACTTC; CDR3 protein: CASSTSGGLYEQYF
J gene: TRBJ1-2; CDR3 length: 14; clone size: .; V gene: TRBV10-3; D gene: TRBD1; CDR3 DNA: TGTGCCATCAGTGAGGAGGGACAGAGGGATGGCTACACCTTC; CDR3 protein: CAISEEGQRDGYTF
J gene: TRBJ1-3; CDR3 length: 18; clone size: .; V gene: TRBV30; D gene: TRBD1; CDR3 DNA: TGTGCCTGGAGTGTACGGGACAGGGGCGCTATAAGTGGAAACACCATATATTTT; CDR3 protein: CAWSVRDRGAISGNTIYF
J gene: TRBJ2-2; CDR3 length: 17; clone size: .; V gene: TRBV5-1; D gene: TRBD2; CDR3 DNA: TGCGCCAGCAGCTTGGTACCTAGCGGGATGAACACCGGGGAGCTGTTTTTT; CDR3 protein: CASSLVPSGMNTGELFF
J gene: TRBJ1-5; CDR3 length: 12; clone size: .; V gene: TRBV2; D gene: .; CDR3 DNA: TGTGCCAGCACTCGGGTAGGTCAGCCCCAGCATTTT; CDR3 protein: CASTRVGQPQHF
J gene: TRBJ2-3; CDR3 length: 15; clone size: .; V gene: TRBV27; D gene: TRBD1; CDR3 DNA: TGTGCCAGCAGTTTATTGGGGACAGGGAAATATACGCAGTATTTT; CDR3 protein: CASSLLGTGKYTQYF
J gene: TRBJ1-1; CDR3 length: 12; clone size: few; V gene: TRBV7-9; D gene: .; CDR3 DNA: TGTGCCAGCTCCCGGGGGGAGGCTGAAGCTTTCTTT; CDR3 protein: CASSRGEAEAFF